These 16 T cell receptor beta chains were all obtained from the same sample, sequenced in a study of cytomegalovirus exposure and HLA in healthy donors. Use of 60 Vbeta and 13 Jbeta primers characterized the PCR. Some clones are missing from TCRdb's copy, which holds only in-frame ones; the method was immunoSEQ multiplex PCR. The table includes under 150,000 clones, 50% to 65% detected once. Sequenced material: PBMCs. The receptors were gathered from a woman in her 40s in good health and CMV-seropositive.

The chain combines TRBV30 with TRBJ2-7, with 10 bases that match TRBD2. The V gene end was trimmed by 4 bases and the J gene end by 4 bases; junction bases not matched to a gene: 7. The CDR3 is made up of 14 amino acids. Looked up from germline, CDR1 is GTSNPN and CDR2 is SVGIG (reference sequence). The CDR3 sequence: CAWTRPGLAYEQYF. In DNA, the CDR3 is TGTGCCTGGACACGACCGGGACTAGCGTACGAGCAGTACTTC.

V and J are TRBV2 and TRBJ2-5; unclear D gene. Germline values: CDR1 SNHLY, CDR2 FYNNEI. CDR3 length: 16 residues. Trimming left V 7 bases short and J 5 bases short, with 23 bases between. This chain's CDR3 is CASTPDRRYLRETQYF. As DNA, the CDR3 is TGTGCCAGCACTCCCGACCGCAGATACCTGCGGGAGACCCAGTACTTC.

The chain is built from TRBV7-9 and TRBJ2-7; 14 nucleotides align to TRBD2. The V gene end was trimmed by 7 bases and the J gene end by 6 bases; junction bases not matched to a gene: 8. The CDR3 is 15 residues long. Germline CDR1 SEHNR, CDR2 FQNEAQ (reference sequence). The CDR3 reads CASTPGTSGRSEQYF. CDR3 coding DNA: TGTGCCAGCACACCCGGGACTAGCGGGAGAAGCGAGCAGTACTTC.

The chain combines TRBV10-1 with TRBJ1-5; D is unclear. Germline CDR1 and CDR2: WNHNN and SYGVQD (reference sequence). Trimming pared 9 bases from V and 5 bases from J, leaving 32 bases between. This CDR3 is built from 19 residues. The CDR3 sequence: CARTPPGGPPLGYHQPQHF. The DNA for the CDR3 is TGCGCCAGAACCCCGCCGGGTGGTCCGCCATTGGGTTATCATCAGCCCCAGCATTTT.

The chain employs TRBV7-6 and TRBJ2-1; 11 bases are a match to TRBD2. The germline CDR1 and CDR2 sequences are SGHVS and FNYEAQ. This CDR3 is 14 amino acids long. With V trimmed by 7 bases and J by 6 bases, 5 bases remained unmatched. CDR3 loop: CASTRLAGTNEQFF. The CDR3, as DNA: TGTGCCAGCACGAGACTAGCGGGAACCAATGAGCAGTTCTTC.

This clone was recorded a few times. This chain uses TRBV2 with TRBJ2-5, with 10 bases identical to TRBD2. CDR1 is SNHLY, CDR2 FYNNEI, per germline. J gave up 5 bases and V 6 bases, and 15 bases lay outside the gene matches. The CDR3 has 17 residues. The CDR3 is CASREKLAGFSRETQYF. The CDR3 DNA sequence: TGTGCCAGCAGGGAGAAACTAGCGGGATTTTCTCGGGAGACCCAGTACTTC.

The chain joins TRBV27 to TRBJ2-1; TRBD1 is a possible D gene (6 bases). Germline CDR1 reads MNHEY; CDR2 reads SMNVEV (reference sequence). CDR3 length: 15 residues. V dropped 5 bases and J dropped 5 bases, with 16 bases sitting between them. In DNA form, the CDR3 reads TGTGCCAGCAGTCCCACCGGGACAACGAACAATGAGCAGTTCTTC. It encodes CASSPTGTTNNEQFF.

This clone was recorded a few times. This sequence joins TRBV19 and TRBJ2-1; 10 bases match TRBD1. This CDR3 has 16 amino acids. J lost 1 base, V lost 7 bases, and 7 bases had no gene match. Germline lookup yields CDR1 LNHDA and CDR2 SQIVND (reference sequence). CDR3 sequence (DNA): TGTGCCAGTACCTTCGACAGGGGGCTATCCTACAATGAGCAGTTCTTC. Amino acid sequence: CASTFDRGLSYNEQFF.

The chain recombines TRBV7-2 with TRBJ1-1, with D maybe TRBD1 (5 bases). Trimming removed 3 bases at V and 0 bases at J, with 8 bases between. This CDR3 spans 14 amino acids. Germline V gene sequence: CDR1 SGHTA, CDR2 FQGNSA. Here the CDR3 DNA reads TGTGCCAGCAGCTTGACAGCTTTGAACACTGAAGCTTTCTTT. Its translation: CASSLTALNTEAFF.

About this clone itself: The junction departs from the called germline gene at one end, perhaps through a read error. The chain recombines TRBV30 with TRBJ2-1; D might be TRBD2 (6 bases). Germline V gene data show CDR1 as GTSNPN and CDR2 as SVGIG (reference sequence). This CDR3 spans 14 amino acids. CDR3 loop: CTWSVGGAYNEQFF. The CDR3 nucleotides are TGTACCTGGAGTGTGGGCGGGGCGTACAATGAGCAGTTCTTC.

J is TRBJ2-1 and V is TRBV4-1; 10 positions match TRBD2. Germline V gene data show CDR1 as MGHRA and CDR2 as YSYEKL. Germline trimming cut 1 base from V and 2 bases from J; bases unmatched to any gene: 2. This CDR3 is built from 16 residues. This CDR3 is CASSQVLAGPYNEQFF. The CDR3 DNA reads as TGCGCCAGCAGCCAAGTACTAGCGGGACCCTACAATGAGCAGTTCTTC.

The chain couples TRBV6-4 to TRBJ1-5; the D gene is possibly TRBD1 (6 bases). The CDR3 contains 15 residues. Germline CDR1 reads MRHNA; CDR2 reads SNTAGT. Trimming removed 6 bases at V and 0 bases at J, with 12 bases between. The CDR3 sequence is CASSTDRNSNQPQHF. The CDR3 DNA sequence: TGTGCCAGCAGCACGGACAGAAATAGCAATCAGCCCCAGCATTTT.

The chain recombines TRBV7-2 with TRBJ1-4, with D unclear. V was clipped by 0 bases and J by 8 bases, with 4 bases between them. This CDR3 has 12 amino acids. Germline V lookup: CDR1 SGHTA, CDR2 FQGNSA. The CDR3 DNA reads as TGTGCCAGCAGCTTAGCCTCCGAAAAACTGTTTTTT. It yields the protein CASSLASEKLFF.

The V gene is TRBV19, the J gene TRBJ1-5; a possible D gene is TRBD1 (5 bases). Trimming shortened V by 7 bases and J by 6 bases, and 19 bases separated the two germline ends. Germline CDR1 reads LNHDA; CDR2 reads SQIVND (reference sequence). The CDR3 extends over 15 amino acids. CDR3 sequence reads: CASTESSGGIQPQHF. Here the CDR3 DNA reads TGTGCCAGTACGGAGAGTTCGGGGGGAATTCAGCCCCAGCATTTT.

J is TRBJ2-1 and V is TRBV9; D not resolved. Germline assignment: CDR1 SGDLS and CDR2 YYNGEE. The CDR3 length is 12 residues. V was clipped by 0 bases and J by 10 bases, with 8 bases between them. CDR3 loop: CASSVAEEEQFF. CDR3 bases: TGTGCCAGCAGCGTAGCAGAGGAGGAGCAGTTCTTC.

The chain employs TRBV19 and TRBJ1-5; D might be TRBD1 (6 bases). CDR3 length: 15 amino acids. Trimming took off 5 bases at V and 6 bases at J, with 17 bases between the two ends. Per germline, CDR1 LNHDA and CDR2 SQIVND (reference sequence). CDR3 in amino acids: CASSPQNRGGQPQHF. Here the CDR3 DNA reads TGTGCCAGTAGTCCCCAAAATCGAGGGGGTCAGCCCCAGCATTTT.